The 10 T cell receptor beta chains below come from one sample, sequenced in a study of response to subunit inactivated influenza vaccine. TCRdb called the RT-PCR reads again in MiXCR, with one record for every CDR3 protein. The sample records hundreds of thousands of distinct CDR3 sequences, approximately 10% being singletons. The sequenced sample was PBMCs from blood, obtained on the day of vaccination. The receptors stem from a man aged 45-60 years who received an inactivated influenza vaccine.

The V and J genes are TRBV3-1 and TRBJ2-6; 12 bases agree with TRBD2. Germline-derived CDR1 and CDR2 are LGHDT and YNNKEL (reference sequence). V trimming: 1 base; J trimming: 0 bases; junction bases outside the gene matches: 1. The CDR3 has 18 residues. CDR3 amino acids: CASSQGTSGVSGANVLTF. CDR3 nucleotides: TGTGCCAGCAGCCAAGGGACTAGCGGGGTCTCTGGGGCCAACGTCCTGACTTTC.

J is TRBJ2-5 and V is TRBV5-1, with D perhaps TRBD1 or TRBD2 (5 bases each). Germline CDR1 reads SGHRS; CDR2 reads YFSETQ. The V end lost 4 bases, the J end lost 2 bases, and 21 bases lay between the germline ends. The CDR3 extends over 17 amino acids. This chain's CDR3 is CASSDRDGHEPQETQYF. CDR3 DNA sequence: TGCGCCAGCAGCGACCGGGACGGCCACGAGCCTCAAGAGACCCAGTACTTC.

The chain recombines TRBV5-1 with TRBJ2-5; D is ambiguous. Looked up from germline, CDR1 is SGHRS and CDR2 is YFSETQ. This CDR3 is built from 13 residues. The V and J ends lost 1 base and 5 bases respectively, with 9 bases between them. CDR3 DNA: TGCGCCAGCAGCTTGAGTACCCACGAGACCCAGTACTTC. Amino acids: CASSLSTHETQYF.

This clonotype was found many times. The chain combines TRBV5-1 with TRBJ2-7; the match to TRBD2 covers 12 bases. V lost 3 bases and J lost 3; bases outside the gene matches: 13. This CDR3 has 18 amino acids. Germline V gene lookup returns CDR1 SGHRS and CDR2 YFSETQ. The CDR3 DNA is TGCGCCAGCAGCTACCGGACTAGCGGGGCCCACCCCTACTACGAGCAGTACTTC. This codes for CASSYRTSGAHPYYEQYF.

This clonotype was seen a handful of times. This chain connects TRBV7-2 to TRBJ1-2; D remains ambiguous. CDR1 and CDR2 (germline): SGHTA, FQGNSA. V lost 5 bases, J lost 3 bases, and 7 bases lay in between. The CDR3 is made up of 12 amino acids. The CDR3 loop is CASSQHDYGYTF. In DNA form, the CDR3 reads TGTGCCAGCAGCCAGCATGACTATGGCTACACCTTC.

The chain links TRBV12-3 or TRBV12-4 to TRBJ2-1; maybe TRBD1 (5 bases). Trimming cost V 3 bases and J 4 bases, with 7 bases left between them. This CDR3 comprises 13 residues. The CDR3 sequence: CASSLDKYNEQFF. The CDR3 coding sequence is TGTGCCAGCAGTTTGGACAAATACAATGAGCAGTTCTTC.

The CDR3 DNA follows: TGCGCCAGCAGTCACTCCGGACTAGCGGGGGGGCCTGGCGAGACCCAGTACTTC. Its translation is CASSHSGLAGGPGETQYF. The chain combines TRBV23-1 with TRBJ2-5; TRBD2 matches 15 bases. TRBV23-1 is identified as an open reading frame with a role that is uncertain. The CDR3 spans 18 residues. V lost 3 bases, J lost 5 bases, and 10 bases stayed unmatched.

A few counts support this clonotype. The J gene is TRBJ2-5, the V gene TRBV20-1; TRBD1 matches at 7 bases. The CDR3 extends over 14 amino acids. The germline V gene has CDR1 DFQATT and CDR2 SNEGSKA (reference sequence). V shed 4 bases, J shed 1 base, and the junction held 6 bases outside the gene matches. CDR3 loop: CSAIPQGIQETQYF. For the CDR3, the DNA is TGCAGTGCTATCCCACAGGGGATCCAAGAGACCCAGTACTTC.

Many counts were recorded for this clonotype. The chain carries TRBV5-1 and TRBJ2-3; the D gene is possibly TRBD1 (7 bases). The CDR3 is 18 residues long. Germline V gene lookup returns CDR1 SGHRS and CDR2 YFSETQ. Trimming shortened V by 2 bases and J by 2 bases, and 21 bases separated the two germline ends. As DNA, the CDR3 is TGCGCCAGCAGCTTCGGGGGCGGTCGGGACAGAAACACAGATACGCAGTATTTT. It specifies CASSFGGGRDRNTDTQYF.

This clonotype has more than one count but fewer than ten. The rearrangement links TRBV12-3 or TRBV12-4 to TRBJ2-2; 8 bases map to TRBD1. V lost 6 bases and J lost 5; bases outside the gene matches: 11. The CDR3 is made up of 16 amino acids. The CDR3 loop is CASRNQGAPKTGELFF. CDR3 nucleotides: TGTGCCAGCAGGAATCAGGGGGCGCCTAAAACCGGGGAGCTGTTTTTT.